The 7 T cell receptor beta chains below were found in one sample sequenced in a study of cytomegalovirus exposure and HLA in healthy donors. Use of 60 Vbeta and 13 Jbeta primers characterized the PCR. The protocol was immunoSEQ multiplex PCR, while the TCRdb copy is restricted to in-frame clones and leaves out a portion. The sample yields about 120,000 clones, 74% seen once. The specimen sequenced was PBMCs. These receptors were obtained from a human donor in good health.

The V call is TRBV6-5, the J call TRBJ2-5, with no clear D. Germline CDR1 and CDR2: MNHEY and SVGAGI. V lost 1 base and J lost 2, with 5 bases in between. The CDR3 loop spans 13 amino acids. CDR3 sequence reads: CASSYFLQETQYF. In DNA form, the CDR3 reads TGTGCCAGCAGTTACTTCCTACAAGAGACCCAGTACTTC.

J is TRBJ1-3 and V is TRBV14; D unresolved. This CDR3 has 15 amino acids. CDR1 and CDR2 from the germline V gene are SGHDN and FVKESK. Between the trimmed V and J ends, which lost 6 bases and 4 bases, there was a span of 16 bases. DNA of the CDR3: TGTGCCAGCAGACCTAGGCTGCCGTGGGGAAACACCATATATTTT. Its protein product is CASRPRLPWGNTIYF.

In its sample, this clone was seen once. The V call is TRBV14, the J call TRBJ2-5, with 7 bases identical to TRBD1. In germline, CDR1 is SGHDN, CDR2 FVKESK. The trim removed 8 bases at V and 5 bases at J, leaving 8 bases unmatched. The CDR3 is 13 amino acids. The CDR3 nucleotides are TGTGCCAGCGGACGACAGGGCTGGGAGACCCAGTACTTC. Protein product: CASGRQGWETQYF.

This chain joins TRBV5-1 and TRBJ2-4, with 14 bases identical to TRBD2. The junction had 3 bases not matched to a gene; V was cut back by 0 bases and J by 1 base. From germline, CDR1 is SGHRS and CDR2 YFSETQ. The CDR3 totals 18 residues. In nucleotides, the CDR3 is TGCGCCAGCAGCTTGGAGACTAGCGGGGGGGCGGCCAAAAACATTCAGTACTTC. It encodes CASSLETSGGAAKNIQYF.

The chain links TRBV28 to TRBJ2-7; a possible D gene is TRBD1 (5 bases). Trimming stripped 6 bases from V and 4 bases from J, with 10 bases between. Germline V lookup: CDR1 MDHEN, CDR2 SYDVKM. This CDR3 is 12 amino acids long. DNA for the CDR3: TGTGCCAGCAGCCCGCAGGGTTACGAGCAGTACTTC. Translation gives CASSPQGYEQYF.

V usage is TRBV4-1 and J usage is TRBJ1-1; the D gene is possibly TRBD1 (6 bases). The CDR3 is 10 amino acids. CDR1 is MGHRA and CDR2 is YSYEKL in the germline V gene. Between the trimmed V and J ends, which lost 5 bases and 11 bases, there was a span of 9 bases. This chain's CDR3 is CASSGQSAFF. The CDR3 nucleotides read TGCGCCAGCAGCGGACAGAGCGCTTTCTTT.

The V call is TRBV5-1, the J call TRBJ1-2, with TRBD1 as a possible D gene (5 bases). Per germline, CDR1 SGHRS and CDR2 YFSETQ. V was cut by 0 bases and J by 6 bases, with 6 bases left in between. This CDR3 region has 12 residues. The CDR3 DNA reads as TGCGCCAGCAGCTTGGCAGGGAATGGCTACACCTTC. Its translation is CASSLAGNGYTF.